In this sample, the clone carrying this TCR beta chain turned up a few times. This sample was included in a study of beta chain features in type 1 diabetes. Whole-study context: Over all samples combined, more than 90,000,000 sorted cells were examined.

V shed 5 bases and J shed 0 bases, with 9 bases lying between them. The CDR3 is 14 amino acids. Germline values: CDR1 SGHNT, CDR2 YYREEE (reference sequence). The whole isolated RNA underwent reverse transcription, so sequencing captured expressed TCRB transcripts. Mean read depth for naive, central memory and regulatory T cell samples was 3 million to 4.5 million reads. Data came from immunoSEQ multiplex PCR; TCRdb stores just in-frame clones and leaves some out. The data show about 620,000 clones, around 15% seen once. CD4+ cells of the naive, central memory, regulatory and stem cell-like memory types were sorted via CD45RO/CCR7/CD25/CD127/CD95/CD27.

The sample consisted of naive CD4+ T cells from blood. The V call is TRBV5-4, the J call TRBJ1-5, with D tentatively TRBD1 (5 bases). The receptor's source is a man between 18 and 29 years old in good health. CDR3 nucleotide sequence: TGTGCCAGCAGTGTGGGGGATAGCAATCAGCCCCAGCATTTT. It codes for CASSVGDSNQPQHF. The full variable domain, in which reference TRBV5-4 and TRBJ1-5 provide the parts outside the CDR3, is ETGVTQSPTHLIKTRGQQVTLRCSSQSGHNTVSWYQQALGQGPQFIFQYYREEENGRGNFPPRFSGLQFPNYSSELNVNALELDDSALYLCASSVGDSNQPQHFGDGTRLSIL.